This T cell receptor (beta chain) comes out of a study of blood T cell repertoires in COVID-19. At the level of the study: Both acute and convalescent COVID-19 samples were obtained from the United States, Italy and Spain. T cells, B-cell-depleted T cells, or PBMCs supplied cDNA or gDNA.

Sequencing was performed with immunoSEQ multiplex PCR; in TCRdb, only in-frame clones are kept and a portion is missing. This table has some 60,000 clones, 75% to 85% appearing once. Trimming left V 2 bases short and J 4 bases short, with 6 bases between. Germline values: CDR1 MDHEN, CDR2 SYDVKM. The CDR3 length is 13 residues. Seattle patients were enrolled while actively infected and followed longitudinally. The chain is built from TRBV28 and TRBJ2-1; perhaps TRBD2 as D (5 bases). The source of this sequence is a man in his fifties with COVID-19, enrolled during active disease. The sample comprised peripheral blood. In DNA form, the CDR3 reads TGTGCCAGCAGTTTAAGCGGATACAATGAGCAGTTCTTC. Amino acids: CASSLSGYNEQFF.